A single sample gave rise to the 24 T cell receptor beta chains below, sequenced in a study of blood T cell repertoires in COVID-19. Here immunoSEQ multiplex PCR was the method, and the copy in TCRdb shows in-frame clones only, minus some. The table records about half a million clones, 75% to 90% of them present only once. The sample comprised peripheral blood. The receptors stem from a man aged 18 to 29 with COVID-19, enrolled during active disease.

This chain uses TRBV9 with TRBJ2-5; TRBD1 might be the D (6 bases). Between the trimmed V and J ends, which lost 3 bases and 4 bases, there was a span of 10 bases. The CDR3 runs to 13 residues. Looked up from germline, CDR1 is SGDLS and CDR2 is YYNGEE. The CDR3 spells CASSGTVSETQYF. DNA of the CDR3: TGTGCCAGCAGCGGGACAGTGTCAGAGACCCAGTACTTC.

This rearrangement joins TRBV7-6 to TRBJ2-7, with TRBD1 matching 7 bases. Germline V lookup: CDR1 SGHVS, CDR2 FNYEAQ. V lost 0 bases and J lost 9; bases outside the gene matches: 14. The length of the CDR3 is 16 residues. CDR3 DNA sequence: TGTGCCAGCAGCTTAGCCTCGGGACAGAGCCTGATGTGGCAGTACTTC. Its translation: CASSLASGQSLMWQYF.

The V call is TRBV11-1, the J call TRBJ2-2; D might be TRBD2 (6 bases). CDR3 length: 13 residues. V was clipped by 5 bases and J by 7 bases, with 11 bases between them. Germline CDR1 and CDR2: SGHAT and FQDESV (reference sequence). The CDR3 nucleotides read TGTGCCAGCAGCATTTCTAGCGTCGGGGAGCTGTTTTTT. Translated, it gives CASSISSVGELFF. Full variable domain (missing parts from reference TRBV11-1 and TRBJ2-2): EAEVAQSPRYKITEKSQAVAFWCDPISGHATLYWYRQILGQGPELLVQFQDESVVDDSQLPKDRFSAERLKGVDSTLKIQPAELGDSAMYLCASSISSVGELFFGEGSRLTVL.

The genes are TRBV11-3 and TRBJ1-4; maybe TRBD1 (5 bases). The ends were cut back, 5 bases at V and 5 bases at J, with 15 bases in the middle. CDR3 size: 15 residues. CDR1 and CDR2 (germline): SGHNT, YENEEA. CDR3 in amino acids: CASSRADRENEKLFF. CDR3 nucleotides: TGTGCCAGCAGCCGAGCCGACAGAGAGAATGAAAAACTGTTTTTT. The complete variable domain, with remaining parts taken from reference TRBV11-3 and TRBJ1-4, reads EAGVVQSPRYKIIEKKQPVAFWCNPISGHNTLYWYLQNLGQGPELLIRYENEEAVDDSQLPKDRFSAERLKGVDSTLKIQPAELGDSAVYLCASSRADRENEKLFFGSGTQLSVL.

This chain uses TRBV19 with TRBJ1-5, with 7 bases matching TRBD1. Germline V gene lookup returns CDR1 LNHDA and CDR2 SQIVND (reference sequence). The CDR3 runs to 13 residues. The ends lost 5 bases at V and 9 bases at J; junction bases unmatched: 7. The CDR3 here is CASSRTGQPPQHF. The CDR3, as DNA: TGTGCCAGTAGTCGGACAGGACAGCCGCCCCAGCATTTT.

This clone was observed a single time. The CDR3 DNA is TGCGCCAGCAGTGAGTCGAGTAGCGGGGGAGCCACAGATACGCAGTATTTT. Translation gives CASSESSSGGATDTQYF. The J gene is TRBJ2-3, the V gene TRBV10-1, with 9 nucleotides matching TRBD2. V dropped 0 bases and J dropped 2; count of bases not matched to a gene: 6. The CDR3 sequence is 17 residues long. CDR1 and CDR2 (germline): WNHNN, SYGVQD (reference sequence).

This clone has a single count. The chain joins TRBV9 to TRBJ2-3; D is unresolved. CDR1 and CDR2 from the germline V gene are SGDLS and YYNGEE. The germline V and J ends were trimmed by 0 bases and 1 base, with 12 bases remaining between them. The CDR3 has 16 residues. The CDR3 reads CASSVGIDLGTDTQYF. CDR3 DNA sequence: TGTGCCAGCAGCGTAGGAATTGACTTGGGCACAGATACGCAGTATTTT.

J is TRBJ2-3 and V is TRBV10-1; D unresolved. The CDR3 is 10 amino acids. Germline V gives CDR1 WNHNN, CDR2 SYGVQD (reference sequence). V was cut by 8 bases and J by 5 bases, with 5 bases left in between. The CDR3: CASYGDTQYF. The CDR3 DNA reads TGCGCCAGCTACGGAGATACGCAGTATTTT.

The chain links TRBV23-1 to TRBJ2-1, with 7 bases matching TRBD1. TRBV23-1 is flagged as an ORF with uncertain function. The trim removed 9 bases at V and 6 bases at J, leaving 11 bases unmatched. This CDR3 contains 14 residues. CDR3 sequence (DNA): TGCGCCAGGGTCGACAGGGCAAATCTCAATGAGCAGTTCTTC. Protein product: CARVDRANLNEQFF.

The chain is built from TRBV27 and TRBJ2-7; 7 bases match TRBD2. J lost 7 bases, V lost 0 bases, and 0 bases had no gene match. The CDR3 runs to 12 residues. Germline CDR1 reads MNHEY; CDR2 reads SMNVEV (reference sequence). CDR3 nucleotides: TGTGCCAGCAGTTTATCAGCGGGGGAGCAGTACTTC. Its translation is CASSLSAGEQYF.

This clone was seen once. The chain joins TRBV9 to TRBJ2-1; D unclear. Germline V CDR1 and CDR2: SGDLS, YYNGEE. The CDR3 totals 11 residues. V was pared by 0 bases and J by 10 bases, with 5 bases between. CDR3 sequence (DNA): TGTGCCAGCAGCGTAGAACAGGAGCAGTTCTTC. This sequence encodes CASSVEQEQFF. Variable domain in full (rest from reference TRBV9 and TRBJ2-1): DSGVTQTPKHLITATGQRVTLRCSPRSGDLSVYWYQQSLDQGLQFLIQYYNGEERAKGNILERFSAQQFPDLHSELNLSSLELGDSALYFCASSVEQEQFFGPGTRLTVL.

In its sample, this clone was seen once. This chain joins TRBV5-4 and TRBJ2-2; TRBD2 agrees at 10 bases. Per the germline V gene, CDR1 is SGHNT and CDR2 is YYREEE (reference sequence). This CDR3 comprises 16 residues. Losses at the gene ends were 4 bases for V and 5 bases for J; bases not matched to a gene: 8. DNA for the CDR3: TGTGCCAGCAGCCAGAGCGGGGGGGCCGAGACCGGGGAGCTGTTTTTT. It specifies CASSQSGGAETGELFF. The complete variable domain, with remaining parts taken from reference TRBV5-4 and TRBJ2-2, reads ETGVTQSPTHLIKTRGQQVTLRCSSQSGHNTVSWYQQALGQGPQFIFQYYREEENGRGNFPPRFSGLQFPNYSSELNVNALELDDSALYLCASSQSGGAETGELFFGEGSRLTVL.

This chain uses TRBV2 with TRBJ2-1, with D possibly TRBD1 on 6 matching bases. The germline V and J ends were trimmed by 5 bases and 7 bases, with 15 bases remaining between them. The V gene's germline CDR1 is SNHLY and CDR2 FYNNEI. This CDR3 contains 14 residues. The DNA of the CDR3 is TGTGCCAGCAGTCAGGGGTTAGCGAGGAATGAGCAGTTCTTC. Its protein product is CASSQGLARNEQFF. Full variable domain (remainder filled in from reference TRBV2 and TRBJ2-1): EPEVTQTPSHQVTQMGQEVILRCVPISNHLYFYWYRQILGQKVEFLVSFYNNEISEKSEIFDDQFSVERPDGSNFTLKIRSTKLEDSAMYFCASSQGLARNEQFFGPGTRLTVL.

This rearrangement joins TRBV11-2 to TRBJ2-5; D is unresolved. The V end lost 8 bases, the J end lost 2 bases, and 12 bases lay between the germline ends. The CDR3 consists of 13 residues. Germline CDR1 and CDR2: SGHAT and FQNNGV. The CDR3 DNA is TGTGCCAGCGGCTCGGTGGAGCAAGAGACCCAGTACTTC. Amino acids: CASGSVEQETQYF.

The chain employs TRBV7-9 and TRBJ1-4; maybe TRBD1 (5 bases). CDR1 and CDR2 from the germline V gene are SEHNR and FQNEAQ (reference sequence). This CDR3 comprises 16 residues. The V and J ends lost 5 bases and 2 bases respectively, with 15 bases between them. The CDR3 region has the DNA TGTGCCAGCAGCCGCGGACAAGCAGGGACTAATGAAAAACTGTTTTTT. Amino acid sequence: CASSRGQAGTNEKLFF.

The chain links TRBV6-5 to TRBJ2-7; 7 bases agree with TRBD2. The V and J ends lost 0 bases and 2 bases, in that order; junction bases with no gene match: 4. From germline, CDR1 is MNHEY and CDR2 SVGAGI. The CDR3 extends over 15 amino acids. The CDR3 nucleotides read TGTGCCAGCAGTTACTCCTGGGGGGGAACCTACGAGCAGTACTTC. Translation: CASSYSWGGTYEQYF.

The chain has TRBV4-2 and TRBJ1-1, with TRBD1 as a possible D gene (5 bases). CDR1 and CDR2 from the germline V gene are LGHNA and YNFKEQ. Trimming left V 1 base short and J 0 bases short, with 6 bases between. The CDR3 is 14 amino acids. The CDR3, as DNA: TGTGCCAGCAGCCAAGGGGGCATGAACACTGAAGCTTTCTTT. Protein product: CASSQGGMNTEAFF.

The chain employs TRBV19 and TRBJ2-7, with 7 bases that match TRBD1. V lost 6 bases and J lost 2; bases outside the gene matches: 10. Germline V gives CDR1 LNHDA, CDR2 SQIVND (reference sequence). The CDR3 contains 15 residues. The CDR3 region has the DNA TGTGCCAGTAGCAAGACAGGGCTGAATCCCTACGAGCAGTACTTC. It specifies CASSKTGLNPYEQYF.

The chain links TRBV3-1 (or the pseudogene TRBV3-2) to TRBJ1-1; the D is unclear. V lost 1 base to trimming and J lost 0 bases, with 3 bases between them. CDR3 length equals 13 residues. The germline V gene encodes CDR1 LGHDT and CDR2 YNNKEL (reference sequence). As DNA, the CDR3 is TGTGCCAGCAGCCAAGCCATGAACACTGAAGCTTTCTTT. Protein product: CASSQAMNTEAFF.

This chain links TRBV23-1 with TRBJ1-5; D is possibly TRBD1 (6 bases). TRBV23-1 is designated an ORF whose function remains uncertain. The V gene lost 4 bases and the J gene lost 0 bases, with 19 bases spanning the gap. The CDR3 loop spans 18 amino acids. The CDR3 spells CASSLWGLGAYSNQPQHF. CDR3 sequence (DNA): TGCGCCAGCAGTCTATGGGGGCTTGGGGCATATAGCAATCAGCCCCAGCATTTT.

The chain combines TRBV5-5 with TRBJ2-5, with D unclear. V dropped 4 bases and J dropped 4 bases, with 5 bases sitting between them. From germline, CDR1 is SGHKS and CDR2 YYEKEE (reference sequence). The CDR3 runs 11 residues. CDR3 sequence reads: CASSPSETQYF. The CDR3 region has the DNA TGTGCCAGCAGCCCTTCAGAGACCCAGTACTTC.

The chain is built from TRBV30 and TRBJ1-1; D is ambiguous. V lost 0 bases and J lost 8, with 22 bases in between. Germline V gene sequence: CDR1 GTSNPN, CDR2 SVGIG (reference sequence). The length of the CDR3 is 16 residues. The CDR3 DNA reads TGTGCCTGGAGTGTACCCAACGCCTCCCTAAATTTCGAAGCTTTCTTT. Protein: CAWSVPNASLNFEAFF.

V and J are TRBV10-3 and TRBJ2-7, with D perhaps TRBD2 (7 bases). This CDR3 has 15 residues. Trimming took 4 bases from V and 4 from J, leaving 17 bases between them. Looked up from germline, CDR1 is ENHRY and CDR2 is SYGVKD. The CDR3 here is CAISGETRGGYEQYF. The DNA for the CDR3 is TGTGCCATCAGTGGGGAGACAAGGGGGGGTTACGAGCAGTACTTC.

This clone appeared a single time. In DNA, the CDR3 is TGTGCCAGCAGCTTACAGGGGGGGGATGGCTACACCTTC. Protein: CASSLQGGDGYTF. The V and J genes are TRBV5-4 and TRBJ1-2; TRBD1 matches at 8 bases. The CDR3 consists of 13 residues. V lost 2 bases, J lost 6 bases, and 3 bases stayed unmatched. Germline values: CDR1 SGHNT, CDR2 YYREEE (reference sequence).